Sequencing of this T cell receptor (beta chain) was carried out in a study of CD8+ T cells in alopecia areata. The sample's treatment: oral pan-JAK inhibitor, 5-10 mg twice daily. Germline V CDR1 and CDR2: MNHNS, SASEGT. Trimming pared 1 base from V and 0 bases from J, leaving 7 bases between. CDR3 length: 14 residues. cDNA reverse transcribed from extracted RNA served as the sequencing template. Libraries were prepared by immunoSEQ multiplex PCR; TCRdb keeps only in-frame clonotypes and omits some of them. The sample lists more than 95,000 clones, approximately 84% occurring once. The sample consisted of CD8+ T cells sorted from blood, taken around week 34, from a patient treated with tofacitinib. The rearrangement uses TRBV6-1 and TRBJ2-7; D remains ambiguous. This TCR was recovered from a human donor with alopecia areata. CDR3 residues: CASSEGGISYEQYF. The CDR3 DNA is TGTGCCAGCAGTGAAGGGGGTATCTCCTACGAGCAGTACTTC.